Presented here are 13 T cell receptor beta chains from one specimen sequenced in a study of Graves' ophthalmopathy and Graves' hyperthyroidism. The authors amplified TCR beta CDR3 regions, and they did so from RNA transcripts for repertoire sequencing. HTBI primers served in a first-round RT-PCR, which a second-round multiplex PCR followed. TCRdb fed the multiplex PCR reads into MiXCR, producing one record per CDR3 protein. The sample contains approximately 480,000 distinct CDR3 sequences, approximately 15% of which appear only once. Sequencing was carried out using blood. The source of these receptors is a woman aged 30 to 39 with Graves' ophthalmopathy.

This clonotype was picked up many times. The chain carries TRBV6-5 and TRBJ1-3, with unresolved D. This CDR3 comprises 15 residues. CDR1 MNHEY and CDR2 SVGAGI come from the germline V gene. The V gene lost 0 bases and the J gene lost 2 bases, with 8 bases spanning the gap. The CDR3 loop is CASSYSKKPGNTIYF. DNA for the CDR3: TGTGCCAGCAGTTACTCGAAAAAGCCTGGAAACACCATATATTTT.

The genes are TRBV7-2 and TRBJ2-6; D is undetermined. The CDR3 runs 15 residues. Trimming took 2 bases from V and 0 from J, leaving 5 bases between them. Per germline, CDR1 SGHTA and CDR2 FQGNSA. This CDR3 is CASSLILSGANVLTF. CDR3 coding DNA: TGTGCCAGCAGCTTAATCCTCTCTGGGGCCAACGTCCTGACTTTC.

The V call is TRBV20-1, the J call TRBJ1-5, with D possibly being TRBD1 (6 bases). Germline assignment: CDR1 DFQATT and CDR2 SNEGSKA (reference sequence). The V gene lost 6 bases and the J gene lost 5 bases, with 11 bases spanning the gap. The CDR3 covers 12 residues. The CDR3 DNA reads as TGCAGTGCCAAAGGGGGGGATCAGCCCCAGCATTTT. Its translation is CSAKGGDQPQHF.

The table lists this clonotype with many counts. This chain joins TRBV12-3 or TRBV12-4 and TRBJ1-5; perhaps TRBD1 as D (6 bases). The length of the CDR3 is 14 residues. With 7 bases removed from V and 6 bases from J, the gap between germline ends came to 16 bases. The CDR3 nucleotides read TGTGCCAGCACCTTGGGGGGGGCTCTTCAGCCCCAGCATTTT. Amino acids: CASTLGGALQPQHF.

This clonotype was counted a few times. The chain's CDR3 is CASSPSQGRAFF. The CDR3 DNA reads as TGTGCCAGCAGTCCGTCACAGGGCCGGGCTTTCTTT. The rearrangement uses TRBV25-1 and TRBJ1-1; tentatively, D is TRBD1 (6 bases). Germline CDR1 is MGHDK and CDR2 is SYGVNS. V lost 5 bases and J lost 11, with 15 bases in between. This CDR3 has 12 amino acids.

This clonotype was observed at least ten times. The rearrangement links TRBV7-2 to TRBJ2-7, with 7 bases aligning to TRBD2. This CDR3 is 14 amino acids long. V lost 5 bases to trimming and J lost 4 bases; unmatched junction nucleotides: 8. From germline, CDR1 is SGHTA and CDR2 FQGNSA. The CDR3 spells CASSDRGGGYEQYF. Written as DNA, the CDR3 is TGTGCCAGCAGCGACCGTGGGGGGGGGTACGAGCAGTACTTC. Combining the CDR3 with reference TRBV7-2 and TRBJ2-7 gives the whole variable domain GAGVSQSPSNKVTEKGKDVELRCDPISGHTALYWYRQSLGQGLEFLIYFQGNSAPDKSGLPSDRFSAERTGGSVSTLTIQRTQQEDSAVYLCASSDRGGGYEQYFGPGTRLTVT.

This clonotype was picked up many times. The chain couples TRBV15 to TRBJ2-7; possibly TRBD1 for D (6 bases). Germline CDR1 and CDR2: LNHNV and YYDKDF (reference sequence). This CDR3 is built from 11 residues. V lost 6 bases and J 5 bases, leaving 8 bases between the germline ends. CDR3 loop: CATRQGHEQYF. DNA of the CDR3: TGTGCCACCAGACAGGGCCACGAGCAGTACTTC. Full variable domain (missing parts from reference TRBV15 and TRBJ2-7): DAMVIQNPRYQVTQFGKPVTLSCSQTLNHNVMYWYQQKSSQAPKLLFHYYDKDFNNEADTPDNFQSRRPNTSFCFLDIRSPGLGDTAMYLCATRQGHEQYFGPGTRLTVT.

At least ten counts were recorded for this clonotype. The J gene is TRBJ1-1, the V gene TRBV20-1; D ambiguous. Germline lookup yields CDR1 DFQATT and CDR2 SNEGSKA (reference sequence). Trimming shortened V by 6 bases and J by 5 bases, and 16 bases separated the two germline ends. This CDR3 is 13 amino acids long. This chain's CDR3 is CSAIYQVETEAFF. In DNA form, the CDR3 reads TGCAGTGCAATATACCAGGTTGAGACTGAAGCTTTCTTT.

This clonotype appeared many times. V gene TRBV12-5 combines with J gene TRBJ1-1, with no clear D. V was shortened by 1 base and J by 3 bases, with 6 bases between the two germline ends. This CDR3 is 13 amino acids long. CDR1 is LGHNT and CDR2 is FRNRAP in the germline V gene. CDR3 DNA: TGTGCTAGTGGTTTGGACAGCGACACTGAAGCTTTCTTT. Translation gives CASGLDSDTEAFF.

This clonotype was detected many times. The chain couples TRBV7-2 to TRBJ2-2; the D gene could be TRBD1 or TRBD2 (5 bases each). The CDR3 runs to 14 residues. Between the trimmed V and J ends, which lost 6 bases and 0 bases, there was a span of 8 bases. In germline, CDR1 is SGHTA, CDR2 FQGNSA. The chain's CDR3 is CASRRGANTGELFF. DNA of the CDR3: TGTGCCAGCAGAAGAGGGGCGAACACCGGGGAGCTGTTTTTT.

The V call is TRBV7-3, the J call TRBJ1-2; maybe TRBD1 (6 bases). The germline CDR1 and CDR2 sequences are SGHTA and FQGTGA. V gave up 5 bases and J gave up 3 bases, with 13 bases separating them. This CDR3 region has 14 residues. The DNA for the CDR3 is TGTGCCAGCAGCCGGAGACAGGACCACTATGGCTACACCTTC. This codes for CASSRRQDHYGYTF.

This clonotype was observed at least ten times. V gene TRBV6-8 combines with J gene TRBJ1-1; no clear D gene. CDR1 is MNHGY and CDR2 is SAAAGT in the germline V gene. The CDR3 has 13 amino acids. Trimming took 10 bases from V and 3 from J, leaving 15 bases between them. CDR3 region: CANPRAKDTEAFF. In nucleotides, the CDR3 is TGTGCCAACCCGCGGGCGAAGGACACTGAAGCTTTCTTT.

This clonotype has ten or more counts. This rearrangement joins TRBV20-1 to TRBJ2-7; 7 bases are a match to TRBD1. Germline V gene lookup returns CDR1 DFQATT and CDR2 SNEGSKA (reference sequence). The CDR3 is made up of 14 amino acids. Losses at the gene ends were 3 bases for V and 3 bases for J; bases not matched to a gene: 8. The CDR3 nucleotides read TGCAGTGCTAGCACCGACAGGGACGACTACGAGCAGTACTTC. It codes for CSASTDRDDYEQYF.